Sequencing of this T cell receptor (beta chain) was carried out in a study of T cells in Graves' hyperthyroidism and ophthalmopathy. From RNA transcripts, TCR beta CDR3 regions were amplified. RT-PCR in the first round (using the HTBI primer set) targeted the TCR CDR3. TCRdb reanalysed the multiplex PCR reads using MiXCR and keeps one entry per CDR3 protein. The sample shows hundreds of thousands of distinct CDR3 sequences, more than 15% of them seen only once. Patients were excluded because of uncontrolled infection, other autoimmune disease, pregnancy or lactation. Diagnoses were established using clinical symptoms, serum thyroxine and TRAb, thyroid ultrasound and orbital computed tomography. This clonotype came up a few times. Antigen: not known. The V segment lost 5 bases and the J segment 0 bases; nucleotides outside the gene matches: 10. Germline-derived CDR1 and CDR2 are SGHAT and FQNNGV. The CDR3 covers 17 residues.

Study results and limitations: Ophthalmopathy, which appeared later, was predicted by the model a median approximately 6.7 months before onset.

The sequencing input was blood. This clonotype was sampled from a woman between 18 and 29 years old with Graves' hyperthyroidism. The chain couples TRBV11-2 to TRBJ1-5, with 7 nucleotides matching TRBD1. The CDR3 loop reads CASSPRDRLYSNQPQHF. The DNA of the CDR3 is TGTGCCAGCAGCCCCCGGGACAGATTGTATAGCAATCAGCCCCAGCATTTT. Full variable domain (outside the CDR3, taken from reference TRBV11-2 and TRBJ1-5): EAGVAQSPRYKIIEKRQSVAFWCNPISGHATLYWYQQILGQGPKLLIQFQNNGVVDDSQLPKDRFSAERLKGVDSTLKIQPAKLEDSAVYLCASSPRDRLYSNQPQHFGDGTRLSIL.